This entry describes one T cell receptor (beta chain). At the DNA level, this CDR3 is encoded by other sequences in the same sample as well. These data come from a study of blood T cell repertoires in COVID-19. Germline values: CDR1 LGHDT, CDR2 YNNKEL (reference sequence). The CDR3 has 16 residues. J was trimmed by 0 bases and V by 2 bases; bases with no gene match: 1. Sequencing used immunoSEQ multiplex PCR; TCRdb keeps in-frame clones, though not all of them. The table has hundreds of thousands of clones, about 87% seen once. Sequencing was done on a sample of peripheral blood. J is TRBJ2-1 and V is TRBV3-1 (or the pseudogene TRBV3-2), with 10 positions matching TRBD2. The TCR was taken from a man between 70 and 80 years old with acute or convalescent COVID-19. The CDR3 DNA sequence: TGTGCCAGCAGCCAACCTAGCGGGAGCTCCTACAATGAGCAGTTCTTC. Translation gives CASSQPSGSSYNEQFF.